This TCR beta chain was recovered during a study of post-analysis software for immune sequencing data (dated by TCRdb to the mid-2010s). Study-level background: Disease courses on record covered relapsing-remitting, secondary progressive and progressive-relapsing multiple sclerosis, though some patients had no subtype annotation. The patient repertoires were compared against approximately ten previously published healthy control repertoires obtained from donors aged about 6 to 26 years. A subset of samples was prepared in parallel using single-end sample barcoding, then pooled and co-amplified after Illumina adapter ligation. Summary of the overall study and its limitations: The control group was slightly older than the multiple sclerosis patient group. Significantly higher frequencies in patients than in controls were found for roughly 5 TRBV segments, including TRBV5-6, TRBV5-1 and TRBV20-1. Compared with controls, multiple sclerosis patients had significantly lower normalized Chao1 diversity, a finding suggesting substantial peripheral T-cell clonal expansion. Direct clustering with F measure showed strong co-clustering of samples prepared in the same batch, prompting a batch-effect correction.

As to this clonotype: Its target antigen remains unknown. No much larger clone exists at a distance of one base, and base qualities are not known.

Library preparation employed PCR. The run used an Illumina HiSeq 2500. To reduce PCR and sequencing biases, unique molecular identifiers were built into the TCR beta cDNA libraries. Roughly 500,000 cDNA molecules were obtained for every 1 to 10 million input T cells, so each molecule roughly corresponded to one T cell. The patient libraries were prepared and sequenced using the same protocol as the earlier healthy control dataset. Within a given batch, samples were prepared together, multiplexed and sequenced on the same HiSeq lane. The paper's processing steps were these. MIGEC was used to process the raw barcoded reads, and molecular identifier groups with only a single read were discarded before consensus assembly and CDR3 extraction. Clonotype tables were post-analysed with VDJtools, normalizing diversity by down-sampling all datasets to the smallest sample size. Repertoire overlap clustering matched CDR3 amino acid but not nucleotide sequences to correct batch-related cross-sample contamination. TCRdb passed the public sequencing reads through fastp at Q25 and MiXCR, retaining productive beta sequences. Rows with one shared CDR3 protein collapse into an entry with the most common genes and DNA. These V and J calls are TCRdb output, not the study's own analysis. In all, the sample holds hundreds of thousands of distinct CDR3 sequences, and 44% of those were seen once. Around 1.7% of the sample comes from the top ten.

To demonstrate the VDJtools post-analysis software, the study profiled TCR beta repertoires from the peripheral blood of 10 to 15 young patients with multiple sclerosis. The multiple sclerosis patients were children and adolescents between about 6 and 16 years of age. Looking up the germline V gene (reference sequence) yields CDR1 DFQATT and CDR2 SNEGSKA. The CDR3 numbers 16 residues from cysteine through phenylalanine. The sequence is cut down to CDR3 DNA, 48 bases in frame from base 1. The rearranged segments are TRBV20-1 and TRBJ2-7; 11 nucleotides in the junction match TRBD2. The J call may be wrong; the DNA end is better matched by TRBJ2-5. Material: blood. The clonotype comes from a girl aged 5 to 17 with multiple sclerosis. The bases are TGCAGTGCTACAACGTATAGCGGGAGGGCCCAAGAGACCCAGTACTTC. Its protein reads: CSATTYSGRAQETQYF.